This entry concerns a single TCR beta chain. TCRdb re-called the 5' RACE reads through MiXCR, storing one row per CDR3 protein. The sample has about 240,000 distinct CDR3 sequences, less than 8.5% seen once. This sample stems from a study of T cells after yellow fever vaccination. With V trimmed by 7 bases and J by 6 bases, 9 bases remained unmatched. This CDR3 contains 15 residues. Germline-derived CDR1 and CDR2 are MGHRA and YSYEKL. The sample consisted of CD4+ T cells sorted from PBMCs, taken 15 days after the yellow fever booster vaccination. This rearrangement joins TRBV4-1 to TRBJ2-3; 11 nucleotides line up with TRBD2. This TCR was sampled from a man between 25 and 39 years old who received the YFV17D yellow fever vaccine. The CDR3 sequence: CASTVLAGVVDTQYF. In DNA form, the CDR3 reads TGCGCCAGCACCGTACTAGCGGGAGTTGTGGATACGCAGTATTTT.